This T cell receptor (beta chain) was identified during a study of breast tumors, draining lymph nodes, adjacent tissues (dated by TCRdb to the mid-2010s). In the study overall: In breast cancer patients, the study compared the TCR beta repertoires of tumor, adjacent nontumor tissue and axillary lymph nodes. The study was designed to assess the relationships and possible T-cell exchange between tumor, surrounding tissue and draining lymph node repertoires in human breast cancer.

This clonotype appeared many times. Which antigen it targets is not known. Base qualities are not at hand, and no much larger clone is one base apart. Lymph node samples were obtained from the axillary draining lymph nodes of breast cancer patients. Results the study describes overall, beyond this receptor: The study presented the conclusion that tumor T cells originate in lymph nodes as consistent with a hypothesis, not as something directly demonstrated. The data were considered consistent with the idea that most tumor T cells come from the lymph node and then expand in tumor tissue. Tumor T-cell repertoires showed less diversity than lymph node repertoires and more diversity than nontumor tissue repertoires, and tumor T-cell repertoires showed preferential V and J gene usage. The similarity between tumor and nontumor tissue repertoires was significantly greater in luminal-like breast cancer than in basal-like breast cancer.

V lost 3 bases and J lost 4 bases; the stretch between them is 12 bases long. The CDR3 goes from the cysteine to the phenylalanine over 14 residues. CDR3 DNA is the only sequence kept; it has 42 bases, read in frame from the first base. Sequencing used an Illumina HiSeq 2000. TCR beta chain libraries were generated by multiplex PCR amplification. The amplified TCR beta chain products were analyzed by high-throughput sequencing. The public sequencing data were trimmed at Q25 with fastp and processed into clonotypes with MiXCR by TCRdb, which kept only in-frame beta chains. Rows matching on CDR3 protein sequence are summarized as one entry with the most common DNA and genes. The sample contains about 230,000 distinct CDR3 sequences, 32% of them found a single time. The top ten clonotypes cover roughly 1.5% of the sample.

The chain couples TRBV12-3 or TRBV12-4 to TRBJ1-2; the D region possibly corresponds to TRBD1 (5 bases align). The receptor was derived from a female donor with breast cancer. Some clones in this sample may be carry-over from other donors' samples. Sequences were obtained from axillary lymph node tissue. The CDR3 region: CASSFAGTPYGYTF. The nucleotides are TGTGCCAGCAGTTTTGCAGGGACCCCCTATGGCTACACCTTC.